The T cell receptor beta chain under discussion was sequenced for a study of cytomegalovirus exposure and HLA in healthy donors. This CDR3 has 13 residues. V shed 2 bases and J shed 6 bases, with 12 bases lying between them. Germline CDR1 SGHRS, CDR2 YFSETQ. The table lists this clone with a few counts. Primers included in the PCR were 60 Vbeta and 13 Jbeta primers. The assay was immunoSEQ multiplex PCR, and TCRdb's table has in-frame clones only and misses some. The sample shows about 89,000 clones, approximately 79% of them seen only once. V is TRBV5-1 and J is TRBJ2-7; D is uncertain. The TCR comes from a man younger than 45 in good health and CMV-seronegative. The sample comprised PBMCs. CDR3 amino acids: CASSFSSLSEQYF. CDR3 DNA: TGCGCCAGCAGCTTTTCGTCACTTTCCGAGCAGTACTTC.